The 32 T cell receptor beta chains below come from one sample, sequenced in a study of blood T cells in healthy people across ages. Through a sample-barcoded 5' primer and a J-beta primer mix, a second PCR was run for 7 to 11 cycles. TCRdb processed the 5' RACE reads anew with MiXCR; each CDR3 protein has one entry. Of 1.5 million or so distinct CDR3 sequences listed, about 42% are singletons. The source material was blood. These receptors were collected from a woman aged 18-29 years in good health.

A remark on this clonotype: At one end, the junction sequence differs from germline, possibly due to a read error. The V gene is TRBV18, the J gene TRBJ2-3; D not certain. The CDR3 is 14 amino acids. Germline V CDR1 and CDR2: KGHSH, LQKENI. CDR3 region: CAGSPPGRADTQYF. The CDR3 coding sequence is TGTGCCGGCTCACCACCTGGAAGGGCAGATACGCAGTATTTT. Filled out from reference TRBV18 and TRBJ2-3, the complete variable domain reads NAGVMQNPRHLVRRRGQEARLRCSPMKGHSHVYWYRQLPEEGLKFMVYLQKENIIDESGMPKERFSAEFPKEGPSILRIQQVVRGDSAAYFCAGSPPGRADTQYFGPGTRLTVL.

The chain couples TRBV6-2 or TRBV6-3 to TRBJ2-7, with TRBD2 as a possible D gene (6 bases). This CDR3 region has 13 residues. The V gene's germline CDR1 is MNHEY and CDR2 SVGEGT. V was cut by 6 bases and J by 3 bases, with 12 bases left in between. The CDR3 region is CASSRDWDYEQYF. The CDR3 DNA follows: TGTGCCAGCAGCAGGGACTGGGACTACGAGCAGTACTTC.

This clonotype was seen a handful of times. The chain is built from TRBV9 and TRBJ2-7; D is unresolved. The better agreement between TRBJ2-5 and the DNA end casts doubt on the J call. This CDR3 contains 13 residues. The germline V gene has CDR1 SGDLS and CDR2 YYNGEE. CDR3 amino acids: CASSGEATGTQYF. The CDR3 bases are TGTGCCAGCAGCGGAGAGGCGACGGGGACCCAGTACTTC.

The chain is built from TRBV24-1 and TRBJ2-1; 9 bases fit TRBD1. The CDR3 spans 13 residues. CDR1 KGHDR and CDR2 SFDVKD come from the germline V gene. The V segment lost 10 bases and the J segment 6 bases; nucleotides outside the gene matches: 6. In nucleotides, the CDR3 is TGTGCCACATCACAGGGGGCGCGCAATGAGCAGTTCTTC. As protein: CATSQGARNEQFF.

This chain links TRBV27 with TRBJ2-7; 7 nucleotides match TRBD2. V gave up 5 bases and J gave up 2 bases; unmatched junction bases: 6. This CDR3 comprises 14 residues. Germline V gene data show CDR1 as MNHEY and CDR2 as SMNVEV (reference sequence). For the CDR3, the DNA is TGTGCCAGCAGTGGGCAGAGCGGGGCCTACGAGCAGTACTTC. As protein: CASSGQSGAYEQYF.

The CDR3 DNA reads as TGTGCCAGCAGCTGCCGGACTAGCGGGGGCCCTACTTATTCCAATGAGCAGTTCTTC. Translation gives CASSCRTSGGPTYSNEQFF. The chain employs TRBV11-2 and TRBJ2-1; TRBD2 matches 13 bases. The CDR3 sequence is 19 residues long. The V gene end was trimmed by 4 bases and the J gene end by 6 bases; junction bases not matched to a gene: 15. Germline CDR1 is SGHAT and CDR2 is FQNNGV.

The chain carries TRBV3-1 and TRBJ2-1; D is uncertain. Germline CDR1 reads LGHDT; CDR2 reads YNNKEL (reference sequence). Trimming stripped 0 bases from V and 4 bases from J, with 7 bases between. The CDR3 is made up of 14 amino acids. The DNA for the CDR3 is TGTGCCAGCAGCCAAGATCGCCGGTACAATGAGCAGTTCTTC. Translated: CASSQDRRYNEQFF.

This clonotype was detected many times. The chain is built from TRBV7-2 and TRBJ2-7; D is possibly TRBD2 (6 bases). The J call may be mistaken, given a closer DNA end match to TRBJ2-5. The CDR3 has 14 residues. CDR1 and CDR2 from the germline V gene are SGHTA and FQGNSA. The CDR3 spells CASSLAGTGETQYF. The CDR3 nucleotides are TGTGCCAGCAGCTTAGCGGGGACTGGAGAGACCCAGTACTTC.

This clonotype was recorded a few times. The chain employs TRBV15 and TRBJ2-3; D uncertain. V was shortened by 1 base and J by 2 bases, with 16 bases between the two germline ends. The germline CDR1 and CDR2 sequences are LNHNV and YYDKDF (reference sequence). The CDR3 totals 17 residues. In nucleotides, the CDR3 is TGTGCCACCAGCAGAGCCTACGTGTGGGTCTTCACAGATACGCAGTATTTT. The encoded protein is CATSRAYVWVFTDTQYF.

J is TRBJ1-5 and V is TRBV20-1, with D uncertain. CDR3 length equals 15 residues. V gave up 3 bases and J gave up 2 bases, with 14 bases separating them. In germline, CDR1 is DFQATT, CDR2 SNEGSKA (reference sequence). The CDR3, as DNA: TGCAGTGCTAGTCGACCGGTTGGTGGCAATCAGCCCCAGCATTTT. Amino acid sequence: CSASRPVGGNQPQHF.

This rearrangement joins TRBV9 to TRBJ2-7; possible D gene TRBD1, 5 bases. The CDR3 totals 15 residues. Germline V gene data show CDR1 as SGDLS and CDR2 as YYNGEE. V lost 1 base, J lost 2 bases, and 13 bases lay in between. CDR3 sequence: CASSVSSTAAYEQYF. The CDR3 nucleotides are TGTGCCAGCAGCGTATCCTCGACAGCAGCCTACGAGCAGTACTTC. The full variable domain, in which reference TRBV9 and TRBJ2-7 provide the parts outside the CDR3, is DSGVTQTPKHLITATGQRVTLRCSPRSGDLSVYWYQQSLDQGLQFLIQYYNGEERAKGNILERFSAQQFPDLHSELNLSSLELGDSALYFCASSVSSTAAYEQYFGPGTRLTVT.

About this clonotype itself: Germline is not matched at one junction end, which may reflect a read error. This chain joins TRBV6-6 and TRBJ2-7; D is perhaps TRBD2 (5 bases). The CDR3 totals 10 residues. The germline gives CDR1 MNHNY, CDR2 SVGAGI (reference sequence). CDR3 region: CASRSSERYF. CDR3 nucleotide sequence: TGTGCCAGCAGGAGTAGCGAGCGGTACTTC.

The chain uses TRBV2 and TRBJ2-1; D is perhaps TRBD1 or TRBD2 (5 bases each). TRBJ2-7 matches the DNA end more closely, so the J call is doubtful. The CDR3 has 15 residues. CDR1 and CDR2 (germline): SNHLY, FYNNEI. The DNA of the CDR3 is TGTGCCAGCAGTGAACAGGGCCGGAGGTACAATGAGCAGTACTTC. Translated, it gives CASSEQGRRYNEQYF.

The rearrangement links TRBV5-6 to TRBJ1-2; no definite D call. CDR3 length: 14 amino acids. Germline values: CDR1 SGHDT, CDR2 YYEEEE. The germline V and J ends were trimmed by 4 bases and 2 bases, with 12 bases remaining between them. CDR3 amino acids: CASSVWTGNYGYTF. The CDR3, as DNA: TGTGCCAGCAGCGTATGGACGGGAAACTATGGCTACACCTTC.

The rearrangement links TRBV5-8 to TRBJ2-1; D is perhaps TRBD1 (5 bases). The length of the CDR3 is 15 residues. From germline, CDR1 is SGHTS and CDR2 YDEGEE. V lost 3 bases and J lost 13, with 23 bases in between. CDR3 amino acids: CASSWHQRGGETQFF. The CDR3 coding sequence is TGTGCCAGCAGCTGGCACCAAAGGGGTGGAGAGACCCAGTTCTTC.

This clonotype was detected a few times. CDR3 DNA: TGTGCCAGCAGTGATGGGTCAGCAGGGAGGCCTGAAGCTTTCTTT. Encoded protein: CASSDGSAGRPEAFF. The rearrangement links TRBV25-1 to TRBJ1-1; possibly TRBD1 for D (5 bases). The germline V gene encodes CDR1 MGHDK and CDR2 SYGVNS. The CDR3 runs 15 residues. Trimming left V 3 bases short and J 6 bases short, with 17 bases between.

This clonotype was counted a single time. One end of the junction fails to match germline, which may point to a read error. The chain couples TRBV7-2 to TRBJ2-5; D gene ambiguous. CDR3 size: 15 residues. Germline CDR1 reads SGHTA; CDR2 reads FQGNSA. The CDR3 region is CAISSYKQTQETQYF. Written as DNA, the CDR3 is TGTGCCATCAGCTCTTATAAGCAGACACAAGAGACCCAGTACTTC.

This clonotype came up a few times. The chain is built from TRBV5-1 and TRBJ2-3; D is unresolved. Trimming took 10 bases from V and 0 from J, leaving 12 bases between them. The CDR3 covers 13 residues. Per germline, CDR1 SGHRS and CDR2 YFSETQ. The CDR3 reads CALTPDSTDTQYF. The CDR3 DNA follows: TGCGCCCTTACTCCGGATAGCACAGATACGCAGTATTTT.

The CDR3 protein is CAISPGQVSYNSPLHF. DNA of the CDR3: TGTGCCATCAGTCCCGGACAGGTCTCCTATAATTCACCCCTCCACTTT. The genes are TRBV10-3 and TRBJ1-6; 7 nucleotides match TRBD1. This CDR3 region has 16 residues. Germline V lookup: CDR1 ENHRY, CDR2 SYGVKD. V shed 5 bases, J shed 0 bases, and the junction held 4 bases outside the gene matches.

This clonotype was recorded a few times. V is TRBV7-2 and J is TRBJ1-5; D might be TRBD1 (5 bases). CDR3 length equals 15 residues. V lost 4 bases to trimming and J lost 5 bases, with 15 bases between them. Germline V gives CDR1 SGHTA, CDR2 FQGNSA. The CDR3 bases are TGTGCCAGCAGCTCCCCGACCGGGGGAGATCAGCCCCAGCATTTT. Protein sequence: CASSSPTGGDQPQHF.

This clonotype turned up a few times. The gene calls are TRBV9 and TRBJ2-1, with D hard to call. V lost 0 bases to trimming and J lost 7 bases, with 11 bases between them. The CDR3 sequence is 14 residues long. Germline V gene data show CDR1 as SGDLS and CDR2 as YYNGEE. CDR3 DNA: TGTGCCAGCAGCGTAGGCATCGGTAGTAATGAGCAGTTCTTC. Translating gives CASSVGIGSNEQFF.

About this clonotype: The germline gene is not matched at one end of the junction; a read error may be the cause. The chain joins TRBV27 to TRBJ2-1; 8 nucleotides line up with TRBD2. The CDR3 is made up of 15 amino acids. Germline lookup yields CDR1 MNHEY and CDR2 SMNVEV (reference sequence). CDR3 DNA: TGTGCCAGCAGGTTAGGACGGGAGGGGTACAAGGAGCAGTTCTTC. Translated, it gives CASRLGREGYKEQFF.

This clonotype was detected a few times. V is TRBV7-2 and J is TRBJ1-1, with TRBD1 matching 7 bases. CDR1 and CDR2 (germline): SGHTA, FQGNSA. The CDR3 contains 19 residues. V lost 2 bases, J lost 1 base, and 16 bases stayed unmatched. The CDR3 DNA follows: TGTGCCAGCAGCTTATTTATGTCTGTAAGGGGGCTCCGGAACACTGAAGCTTTCTTT. Translated: CASSLFMSVRGLRNTEAFF.

This clonotype has only a few counts. The chain uses TRBV6-2 or TRBV6-3 and TRBJ2-1, with 7 bases matching TRBD1. This CDR3 spans 14 amino acids. The J segment lost 5 bases and the V segment lost 4 bases, leaving 5 bases of the junction unmatched. Germline CDR1 and CDR2: MNHEY and SVGEGT. The CDR3 spells CASSFRQGHNEQFF. In DNA form, the CDR3 reads TGTGCCAGCAGTTTCAGACAGGGCCACAATGAGCAGTTCTTC.

CDR3 sequence (DNA): TGCAGCGTTGAAGATATGGCGTCGAGCAATCAGCCCCAGCATTTT. This gives the protein CSVEDMASSNQPQHF. The gene calls are TRBV29-1 and TRBJ1-5; D is unclear. Looked up from germline, CDR1 is SQVTM and CDR2 is ANQGSEA. The CDR3 sequence is 15 residues long. Trimming stripped 0 bases from V and 1 base from J, with 10 bases between. Together with reference TRBV29-1 and TRBJ1-5, the CDR3 gives the full variable domain: SAVISQKPSRDICQRGTSLTIQCQVDSQVTMMFWYRQQPGQSLTLIATANQGSEATYESGFVIDKFPISRPNLTFSTLTVSNMSPEDSSIYLCSVEDMASSNQPQHFGDGTRLSIL.

The chain couples TRBV6-1 to TRBJ1-2; unclear D gene. Germline V lookup: CDR1 MNHNS, CDR2 SASEGT. The CDR3 loop spans 14 amino acids. V was clipped by 7 bases and J by 0 bases, with 12 bases between them. CDR3 coding DNA: TGTGCCAGCACAGTCGACGGAACTAACTATGGCTACACCTTC. Translation gives CASTVDGTNYGYTF.

This clonotype was found a few times. This chain connects TRBV6-5 to TRBJ1-2; the D gene is possibly TRBD1 (6 bases). This CDR3 contains 12 residues. CDR1 and CDR2 from the germline V gene are MNHEY and SVGAGI. Trimming removed 6 bases from V and 6 bases from J, with 11 bases in between. The CDR3 DNA reads TGTGCCAGCAGGGGGGGCGCGGATGGCTACACCTTC. Translated: CASRGGADGYTF.

This clonotype was seen only a few times. The genes are TRBV7-2 and TRBJ1-2; the match to TRBD1 covers 10 bases. Germline V lookup: CDR1 SGHTA, CDR2 FQGNSA. This CDR3 region has 14 residues. After removal of 6 bases from V and 2 bases from J, the junction contained 3 bases not matched to a gene. For the CDR3, the DNA is TGTGCCAGCAGGTGGGACAGGGGAAACTATGGCTACACCTTC. This gives the protein CASRWDRGNYGYTF.

This chain uses TRBV12-3 or TRBV12-4 with TRBJ2-5, with TRBD2 as a possible D gene (6 bases). The CDR3 extends over 13 amino acids. With 6 bases removed from V and 11 bases from J, the gap between germline ends came to 19 bases. CDR3 sequence: CASSLRVGGEQYF. The CDR3 DNA sequence: TGTGCCAGCAGCCTTAGGGTGGGGGGTGAGCAGTACTTC.

V gene TRBV12-3 or TRBV12-4 combines with J gene TRBJ2-5; 7 nucleotides agree with TRBD1. Trimming cost V 3 bases and J 11 bases; bases outside gene matches: 6. The CDR3 runs to 12 residues. This CDR3 is CASSLDRSRQYF. CDR3 nucleotide sequence: TGTGCCAGCAGTTTGGACAGGAGTAGGCAGTACTTC.

The rearrangement links TRBV7-2 to TRBJ2-5; 13 bases are a match to TRBD2. Looked up from germline, CDR1 is SGHTA and CDR2 is FQGNSA. Germline trimming cut 5 bases from V and 7 bases from J; bases unmatched to any gene: 4. This CDR3 has 14 residues. The CDR3 sequence is CASSLGLAGVTQYF. The CDR3 DNA follows: TGTGCCAGCAGCCTCGGACTAGCGGGGGTGACCCAGTACTTC. Supplemented by reference TRBV7-2 and TRBJ2-5, the full variable domain reads GAGVSQSPSNKVTEKGKDVELRCDPISGHTALYWYRQSLGQGLEFLIYFQGNSAPDKSGLPSDRFSAERTGGSVSTLTIQRTQQEDSAVYLCASSLGLAGVTQYFGPGTRLLVL.

The chain combines TRBV3-1 with TRBJ2-7; a possible D gene is TRBD1 (6 bases). From germline, CDR1 is LGHDT and CDR2 YNNKEL (reference sequence). The CDR3 sequence is 15 residues long. The V and J ends lost 4 bases and 5 bases respectively, with 18 bases between them. Written as DNA, the CDR3 is TGTGCCAGCAGCCGTTCGGGGCAGGGGCGCGACGAGCAGTACTTC. It translates to CASSRSGQGRDEQYF.